This TCR beta chain stems from a study of spatial heterogeneity in lung cancer. As for time point: sample taken at primary tumor resection. The donor group consisted of around 70 patients who had untreated, early-stage non-small cell lung cancer. This clonotype was recorded a few times. CDR1 is MNHEY, CDR2 SVGAGI, per germline. This CDR3 has 13 amino acids. The ends were cut back, 4 bases at V and 7 bases at J, with 13 bases in the middle. All TCR cDNA molecules were individually tagged with a unique molecular identifier. MiXCR, run by TCRdb on the 5' RACE reads, gives a single entry per CDR3 protein. The profile shows about 35,000 distinct CDR3 sequences, 3.1% of them singletons.

This sequence was found in a male donor with early-stage non-small cell lung cancer. Sample: normal lung tissue next to the tumor, taken at surgery. This rearrangement joins TRBV6-5 to TRBJ1-2; no firm D call. This CDR3 is CASSSGRRGGYTF. The CDR3 bases are TGTGCCAGCAGTTCGGGCAGGAGAGGTGGCTACACCTTC.